These 30 T cell receptor beta chains were all obtained from the same sample, sequenced in a study of OX40 agonist ivuxolimab in advanced cancers. TCRdb's table, derived via immunoSEQ multiplex PCR, lists solely in-frame clones and lacks some. The sample yields roughly 72,000 clones, roughly 80% seen once. The sequencing here drew on CD4+ or CD8+ T cells sorted from blood, taken in a trial of the OX40 agonist ivuxolimab. The receptors stem from an adult with an advanced solid tumor such as melanoma, head and neck, liver or kidney cancer.

The rearrangement joins TRBV4-2 to TRBJ2-1; D could derive from TRBD1 or TRBD2 (5 bases each). The CDR3 totals 15 residues. Trimming removed 11 bases from V and 0 bases from J, with 17 bases in between. Germline V gene sequence: CDR1 LGHNA, CDR2 YNFKEQ. This chain's CDR3 is CAFSGASNSYNEQFF. CDR3 DNA: TGTGCCTTCAGTGGGGCTAGCAACTCCTACAATGAGCAGTTCTTC.

The rearrangement uses TRBV5-4 and TRBJ2-1; 13 bases map to TRBD2. J gave up 5 bases and V 2 bases, and 4 bases lay outside the gene matches. Germline CDR1 SGHNT, CDR2 YYREEE (reference sequence). The CDR3 is made up of 16 amino acids. The chain's CDR3 is CASSFGGLAGNNEQFF. CDR3 in DNA: TGTGCCAGCAGCTTTGGGGGACTAGCGGGAAACAATGAGCAGTTCTTC.

This rearrangement joins TRBV5-1 to TRBJ2-7; 7 bases map to TRBD1. The V gene end was trimmed by 0 bases and the J gene end by 7 bases; junction bases not matched to a gene: 4. CDR1 and CDR2 (germline): SGHRS, YFSETQ. The CDR3 is made up of 13 amino acids. CDR3 sequence: CASSLAGTVEQYF. The CDR3, as DNA: TGCGCCAGCAGCTTGGCGGGGACAGTTGAGCAGTACTTC.

The V call is TRBV4-2, the J call TRBJ1-2, with 7 bases matching TRBD1. The CDR3 totals 14 residues. Unmatched junction bases numbered 14, after V lost 3 bases and J lost 13 bases. The V gene's germline CDR1 is LGHNA and CDR2 YNFKEQ. The CDR3 reads CASSQNWDSPLSTF. DNA of the CDR3: TGTGCCAGCAGCCAGAACTGGGACAGCCCCTTGAGCACCTTC.

The genes are TRBV5-1 and TRBJ1-4, with 8 positions matching TRBD1. From germline, CDR1 is SGHRS and CDR2 YFSETQ. With V trimmed by 4 bases and J by 2 bases, 4 bases remained unmatched. This CDR3 has 15 residues. CDR3 region: CASSRTGGTNEKLFF. In nucleotides, the CDR3 is TGCGCCAGCAGCAGAACAGGGGGGACTAATGAAAAACTGTTTTTT.

The V and J genes are TRBV19 and TRBJ2-5; maybe TRBD1 (5 bases). Germline V CDR1 and CDR2: LNHDA, SQIVND (reference sequence). The CDR3 sequence is 15 residues long. The V end lost 1 base, the J end lost 1 base, and 10 bases lay between the germline ends. CDR3 nucleotide sequence: TGTGCCAGTAGTATAGTGGCAGGGCGCCAAGAGACCCAGTACTTC. This codes for CASSIVAGRQETQYF. Full variable domain (outside the CDR3, taken from reference TRBV19 and TRBJ2-5): DGGITQSPKYLFRKEGQNVTLSCEQNLNHDAMYWYRQDPGQGLRLIYYSQIVNDFQKGDIAEGYSVSREKKESFPLTVTSAQKNPTAFYLCASSIVAGRQETQYFGPGTRLLVL.

In its sample, this clone was seen once. This rearrangement joins TRBV19 to TRBJ2-5; D call uncertain. The V end was cut by 7 bases, the J end by 3 bases, with 15 bases between. CDR3 length: 14 amino acids. Germline V CDR1 and CDR2: LNHDA, SQIVND (reference sequence). The CDR3 sequence: CASNKDQTKETQYF. CDR3 coding DNA: TGTGCCAGTAATAAGGACCAAACGAAAGAGACCCAGTACTTC.

The V and J genes are TRBV29-1 and TRBJ2-7; 10 bases are shared with TRBD2. This CDR3 is 12 amino acids long. Germline V CDR1 and CDR2: SQVTM, ANQGSEA. V lost 4 bases, J lost 5 bases, and 2 bases stayed unmatched. The CDR3 region has the DNA TGCAGCGTTGTTCTAGCGGGAGACGAGCAGTACTTC. Translating it yields CSVVLAGDEQYF.

J is TRBJ2-1 and V is TRBV15, with unresolved D. V was clipped by 3 bases and J by 2 bases, with 5 bases between them. Germline V gene sequence: CDR1 LNHNV, CDR2 YYDKDF (reference sequence). The CDR3 has 13 amino acids. The CDR3 sequence is CATSRGTYNEQFF. The DNA for the CDR3 is TGTGCCACCAGCAGGGGGACCTACAATGAGCAGTTCTTC. Variable domain in full (rest from reference TRBV15 and TRBJ2-1): DAMVIQNPRYQVTQFGKPVTLSCSQTLNHNVMYWYQQKSSQAPKLLFHYYDKDFNNEADTPDNFQSRRPNTSFCFLDIRSPGLGDTAMYLCATSRGTYNEQFFGPGTRLTVL.

The chain couples TRBV6-1 to TRBJ2-4; 9 positions match TRBD1. The J segment lost 0 bases and the V segment lost 3 bases, leaving 3 bases of the junction unmatched. The CDR3 has 16 residues. Germline assignment: CDR1 MNHNS and CDR2 SASEGT. The CDR3 protein is CASSETGGLAKNIQYF. The CDR3 DNA is TGTGCCAGCAGTGAGACAGGGGGGCTAGCCAAAAACATTCAGTACTTC.

The CDR3 nucleotides read TGTGCCAGCAGTGAAGTCAGAGGCAGGGAAGCTGAAGCTTTCTTT. The encoded protein is CASSEVRGREAEAFF. The chain links TRBV2 to TRBJ1-1; D may be TRBD1 (5 bases). CDR3 size: 15 residues. V lost 1 base, J lost 6 bases, and 15 bases lay in between. Germline assignment: CDR1 SNHLY and CDR2 FYNNEI.

This clone was seen only once. The V and J genes are TRBV9 and TRBJ2-6; either TRBD1 or TRBD2 may fit D (5 bases each). The CDR3 has 18 amino acids. Trimming removed 3 bases at V and 0 bases at J, with 16 bases between. From germline, CDR1 is SGDLS and CDR2 YYNGEE. Written as DNA, the CDR3 is TGTGCCAGCAGCGACGAGGGGACCGTACACTCTGGGGCCAACGTCCTGACTTTC. Translated, it gives CASSDEGTVHSGANVLTF.

The V and J genes are TRBV29-1 and TRBJ1-1, with 9 bases fitting TRBD1. Germline V gives CDR1 SQVTM, CDR2 ANQGSEA. The V and J ends lost 1 base and 7 bases, in that order; junction bases with no gene match: 4. The CDR3 is made up of 13 amino acids. CDR3 in DNA: TGCAGCGTTGAAGCCGGGACAGGGCTTGAAGCTTTCTTT. It codes for CSVEAGTGLEAFF.

V and J are TRBV4-2 and TRBJ2-1; D assignment may be TRBD1 or TRBD2 (6 bases each). V was pared by 0 bases and J by 4 bases, with 16 bases between. CDR3 size: 17 residues. Germline V gene sequence: CDR1 LGHNA, CDR2 YNFKEQ. The CDR3 bases are TGTGCCAGCAGCCAAGATCGGGGGCTAGCTGCGTACAATGAGCAGTTCTTC. Encoded protein: CASSQDRGLAAYNEQFF.

The chain joins TRBV5-1 to TRBJ2-7; no definite D call. V lost 3 bases, J lost 1 base, and 8 bases lay in between. The CDR3 has 13 residues. In germline, CDR1 is SGHRS, CDR2 YFSETQ. CDR3 amino acids: CASSSGPSYEQYF. CDR3 DNA sequence: TGCGCCAGCAGCTCGGGCCCGTCCTACGAGCAGTACTTC.

This clone was recorded a few times. The chain combines TRBV5-5 with TRBJ2-7, with TRBD1 matching 7 bases. CDR3 size: 16 residues. CDR1 and CDR2 from the germline V gene are SGHKS and YYEKEE (reference sequence). Trimming at V came to 5 bases and at J to 2 bases, leaving 13 bases not matched to a gene. CDR3 in DNA: TGTGCCAGCAGTCGGGACAGCGATACTCAAGCCTACGAGCAGTACTTC. Translating gives CASSRDSDTQAYEQYF.

The rearrangement joins TRBV28 to TRBJ2-1, with TRBD1 as a possible D gene (6 bases). V lost 5 bases and J 0 bases, leaving 11 bases between the germline ends. The CDR3 is 15 residues long. Germline CDR1 and CDR2: MDHEN and SYDVKM. The CDR3 loop reads CASSIGGFSYNEQFF. Here the CDR3 DNA reads TGTGCCAGCAGTATAGGGGGATTCTCCTACAATGAGCAGTTCTTC. Looking up the rest from reference TRBV28 and TRBJ2-1 gives the full variable domain: DVKVTQSSRYLVKRTGEKVFLECVQDMDHENMFWYRQDPGLGLRLIYFSYDVKMKEKGDIPEGYSVSREKKERFSLILESASTNQTSMYLCASSIGGFSYNEQFFGPGTRLTVL.

V usage is TRBV30 and J usage is TRBJ1-3; D call uncertain. V dropped 4 bases and J dropped 9 bases, with 16 bases sitting between them. CDR3 length equals 13 residues. Germline V gives CDR1 GTSNPN, CDR2 SVGIG (reference sequence). The CDR3 protein is CAWTIASWGTIYF. DNA for the CDR3: TGTGCCTGGACGATCGCCAGTTGGGGCACCATATATTTT. Using reference TRBV30 and TRBJ1-3 for the parts outside the CDR3, the full variable domain is SQTIHQWPATLVQPVGSPLSLECTVEGTSNPNLYWYRQAAGRGLQLLFYSVGIGQISSEVPQNLSASRPQDRQFILSSKKLLLSDSGFYLCAWTIASWGTIYFGEGSWLTVV.

The V and J genes are TRBV11-3 and TRBJ2-5; 7 bases match TRBD1. Gene TRBJ2-7 matches the end of the DNA better, so the J call may be wrong. Germline V CDR1 and CDR2: SGHNT, YENEEA. This CDR3 is 14 amino acids long. The DNA of the CDR3 is TGTGCCAGCAGCTCATGGGACAGCACCTACGAGCAGTACTTC. As protein: CASSSWDSTYEQYF.

This rearrangement joins TRBV19 to TRBJ1-2; 8 bases fit TRBD1. The germline gives CDR1 LNHDA, CDR2 SQIVND (reference sequence). The V and J ends lost 3 bases and 7 bases, in that order; junction bases with no gene match: 10. The CDR3 covers 15 residues. The CDR3 DNA sequence: TGTGCCAGTAGTATTTTGGTGCAGGGGGCGCGTGGCTACACCTTC. It codes for CASSILVQGARGYTF. The full variable domain, completed using reference TRBV19 and TRBJ1-2, is DGGITQSPKYLFRKEGQNVTLSCEQNLNHDAMYWYRQDPGQGLRLIYYSQIVNDFQKGDIAEGYSVSREKKESFPLTVTSAQKNPTAFYLCASSILVQGARGYTFGSGTRLTVV.

The chain carries TRBV27 and TRBJ1-1, with unresolved D. Germline CDR1 is MNHEY and CDR2 is SMNVEV (reference sequence). V gave up 7 bases and J gave up 1 base, with 10 bases separating them. The CDR3 runs 13 residues. CDR3 region: CASNNFPNTEAFF. The CDR3 DNA reads as TGTGCCAGCAATAACTTTCCGAACACTGAAGCTTTCTTT.

V usage is TRBV7-9 and J usage is TRBJ2-3; no firm D call. Germline V gene data show CDR1 as SEHNR and CDR2 as FQNEAQ (reference sequence). The CDR3 totals 15 residues. V was clipped by 1 base and J by 4 bases, with 12 bases between them. This CDR3 is CASSLGPSPADTQYF. Here the CDR3 DNA reads TGTGCCAGCAGCTTAGGTCCGTCGCCGGCAGATACGCAGTATTTT.

This chain connects TRBV14 to TRBJ2-5, with D perhaps matching TRBD1 or TRBD2 (6 bases each). The CDR3 totals 15 residues. Trimming shortened V by 4 bases and J by 5 bases, and 17 bases separated the two germline ends. The germline gives CDR1 SGHDN, CDR2 FVKESK. The CDR3 DNA sequence: TGTGCCAGCAGCCTAGCGGCAGGGGCATGGGAGACCCAGTACTTC. This translates into CASSLAAGAWETQYF.

This clone turned up a few times. J is TRBJ1-3 and V is TRBV5-1; D gene unclear. Germline V lookup: CDR1 SGHRS, CDR2 YFSETQ. The CDR3 loop spans 17 amino acids. V lost 2 bases, J lost 0 bases, and 15 bases lay in between. CDR3 bases: TGCGCCAGCAGCTTTCTCGGACTCGTAGACTCTGGAAACACCATATATTTT. Translation gives CASSFLGLVDSGNTIYF.

The chain combines TRBV5-4 with TRBJ1-1; tentative D call: TRBD1 (5 bases). The CDR3 loop spans 16 amino acids. In germline, CDR1 is SGHNT, CDR2 YYREEE (reference sequence). V shed 4 bases and J shed 3 bases, with 19 bases lying between them. The DNA for the CDR3 is TGTGCCAGCAGCAAAACCGGGACCCTGATCGACACTGAAGCTTTCTTT. Amino acid sequence: CASSKTGTLIDTEAFF. The full variable domain, rest sourced from reference TRBV5-4 and TRBJ1-1, is ETGVTQSPTHLIKTRGQQVTLRCSSQSGHNTVSWYQQALGQGPQFIFQYYREEENGRGNFPPRFSGLQFPNYSSELNVNALELDDSALYLCASSKTGTLIDTEAFFGQGTRLTVV.

V gene TRBV5-1 combines with J gene TRBJ2-1; 14 positions match TRBD2. Per the germline V gene, CDR1 is SGHRS and CDR2 is YFSETQ. CDR3 length: 15 amino acids. V lost 4 bases to trimming and J lost 9 bases; unmatched junction nucleotides: 6. The CDR3 DNA sequence: TGCGCCAGCAGCACGACTAGCGGGGGGGCCAGTGAGCAGTTCTTC. This encodes CASSTTSGGASEQFF.

The V gene is TRBV27, the J gene TRBJ2-6, with D unclear. The CDR3 extends over 13 amino acids. Germline CDR1 is MNHEY and CDR2 is SMNVEV (reference sequence). Trimming took off 4 bases at V and 1 base at J, with 2 bases between the two ends. The CDR3 reads CASSSSGANVLTF. The CDR3 coding sequence is TGTGCCAGCAGTTCATCTGGGGCCAACGTCCTGACTTTC.

The chain recombines TRBV18 with TRBJ1-2; the D gene is possibly TRBD1 (6 bases). This CDR3 comprises 14 residues. V was shortened by 4 bases and J by 3 bases, with 12 bases between the two germline ends. From germline, CDR1 is KGHSH and CDR2 LQKENI. The CDR3 DNA reads TGTGCCAGCTCACGGAGGGGGGTTCACTATGGCTACACCTTC. Its translation: CASSRRGVHYGYTF.

This clone appeared a single time. J is TRBJ2-7 and V is TRBV19; TRBD1 matches at 8 bases. Germline V gives CDR1 LNHDA, CDR2 SQIVND (reference sequence). V lost 3 bases to trimming and J lost 0 bases; unmatched junction nucleotides: 7. The CDR3 loop spans 16 amino acids. In nucleotides, the CDR3 is TGTGCCAGTAGTATTTTCCAGGGGGCGAGCTCCTACGAGCAGTACTTC. Translating gives CASSIFQGASSYEQYF.

The chain combines TRBV7-2 with TRBJ1-2, with 10 bases fitting TRBD1. The CDR3 length is 15 residues. With 5 bases clipped from V and 4 bases from J, the junction kept 7 bases outside the gene matches. CDR1 SGHTA and CDR2 FQGNSA come from the germline V gene. CDR3 residues: CASSTGTGVGYGYTF. CDR3 DNA: TGTGCCAGCAGCACAGGGACAGGGGTGGGCTATGGCTACACCTTC.